This T cell receptor beta chain was identified during a study of vaccination effects on CD4 cells after COVID-19. The CDR3 sequence is 15 residues long. Germline CDR1 and CDR2: MNHNY and SVGAGI (reference sequence). V was pared by 5 bases and J by 4 bases, with 17 bases between. The authors isolated CD4+ T cells after about 10 days of culture. Each person got two doses of an mRNA SARS-CoV-2 vaccine, BNT162b2 or mRNA-1273. Each vaccine recipient was nucleocapsid antibody negative and had no prior SARS-CoV-2 infection. The table came from immunoSEQ multiplex PCR; TCRdb's copy has only in-frame clones and leaves some out. The sample lists about 40,000 clones, about 70% occurring once. For this clone: Its antigen is not known.

The sequences come from CD4+ T cells from PBMCs cultured without peptide, collected after COVID-19 vaccination. The V gene is TRBV6-6, the J gene TRBJ1-2; D may be TRBD1 (5 bases). The TCR sequence derives from a human donor who received a COVID-19 vaccine. The CDR3 here is CASSQPPGMGYGYTF. The CDR3 nucleotides read TGTGCCAGCAGTCAACCTCCAGGGATGGGCTATGGCTACACCTTC.